A single sample is the source of the 9 T cell receptor beta chains below, sequenced in a study of blood T cells in healthy people across ages (dated by TCRdb to 2015 to 2017). The library was prepared using 5' RACE. Instrument used: Illumina HiSeq 2500. A second PCR of roughly 6 to 11 cycles was run with a J-beta primer mix and a sample-barcoded 5' primer. The public reads were reprocessed in TCRdb via fastp at Q25 and MiXCR, keeping in-frame beta chains. CDR3 protein duplicates are merged, each entry listing the most common genes and DNA. Recorded for this sample are 1.5 million to 2 million distinct CDR3 sequences; about 35% of them occurred a single time. The top ten constitute about 11% of the sample. What was sequenced was blood. The receptor source for this set is a woman aged 25 to 39 in good health.

CDR3: CASSQVGQGYGYTF. The CDR3 DNA follows: TGCGCCAGCAGCCAAGTGGGGCAGGGCTATGGCTACACCTTC. The chain joins TRBV4-1 to TRBJ1-2, with D possibly TRBD1 on 5 matching bases. CDR3 length: 14 amino acids. The V gene's germline CDR1 is MGHRA and CDR2 YSYEKL. Trimming shortened V by 1 base and J by 4 bases, and 10 bases separated the two germline ends.

This clonotype turned up a few times. The chain links TRBV13 to TRBJ2-3; D is possibly TRBD1 or TRBD2 (7 bases each). In germline, CDR1 is PRHDT, CDR2 FYEKMQ (reference sequence). The V end was cut by 4 bases, the J end by 2 bases, with 19 bases between. The CDR3 has 17 amino acids. The CDR3 is CASSSSGTASNTDTQYF. The CDR3 DNA reads as TGTGCCAGCAGCTCCAGCGGGACAGCCTCCAACACAGATACGCAGTATTTT.

The DNA for the CDR3 is TGTGCCAGCAGCTTAGGGGGCCTAGCGACATCAGGTGAGCAGTTCTTC. Its protein is CASSLGGLATSGEQFF. This chain uses TRBV7-8 with TRBJ2-1, with D tentatively TRBD2 (6 bases). Germline V gives CDR1 SGHVS, CDR2 FQNEAQ. Trimming removed 1 base from V and 9 bases from J, with 19 bases in between. The CDR3 contains 16 residues.

This clonotype was observed many times. V gene TRBV4-1 combines with J gene TRBJ2-7, with 11 bases matching TRBD2. The germline V gene encodes CDR1 MGHRA and CDR2 YSYEKL. The V gene end was trimmed by 3 bases and the J gene end by 3 bases; junction bases not matched to a gene: 16. The CDR3 spans 19 residues. Here the CDR3 DNA reads TGCGCCAGCAGCCACGTTAAACTAGCGGGAGTTCGGTTAATCTACGAGCAGTACTTC. This sequence encodes CASSHVKLAGVRLIYEQYF.

Many counts were recorded for this clonotype. The rearrangement uses TRBV27 and TRBJ2-7; D is ambiguous. Trimming cost V 1 base and J 2 bases, with 9 bases left between them. Per germline, CDR1 MNHEY and CDR2 SMNVEV (reference sequence). The CDR3 extends over 14 amino acids. CDR3 protein: CASSLWYGPYEQYF. In DNA form, the CDR3 reads TGTGCCAGCAGTTTATGGTACGGCCCCTACGAGCAGTACTTC.

This clonotype was seen more than once but under ten times. The rearrangement links TRBV10-3 to TRBJ1-4, with a weak D call TRBD1 (5 bases). The CDR3 spans 16 residues. The germline V and J ends were trimmed by 6 bases and 0 bases, with 14 bases remaining between them. Germline V gene sequence: CDR1 ENHRY, CDR2 SYGVKD. The DNA for the CDR3 is TGTGCCATCAGCCAAACCGACAGACCAACTAATGAAAAACTGTTTTTT. Translation gives CAISQTDRPTNEKLFF.

The chain carries TRBV11-2 and TRBJ2-4; D not resolved. The CDR3 runs to 14 residues. V dropped 4 bases and J dropped 5 bases, with 12 bases sitting between them. Germline V lookup: CDR1 SGHAT, CDR2 FQNNGV. The CDR3 region has the DNA TGTGCCAGCAGCTCTCTTGGGGTGGAAAACATTCAGTACTTC. Translating gives CASSSLGVENIQYF.

V is TRBV20-1 and J is TRBJ2-7, with D possibly TRBD2 on 6 matching bases. The V end lost 0 bases, the J end lost 2 bases, and 20 bases lay between the germline ends. This CDR3 spans 17 amino acids. Germline V lookup: CDR1 DFQATT, CDR2 SNEGSKA (reference sequence). The CDR3 bases are TGCAGTGCTAGAGACCCACAGAGTAGCGGATACGCCTACGAGCAGTACTTC. It specifies CSARDPQSSGYAYEQYF.

The chain combines TRBV12-3 or TRBV12-4 with TRBJ1-1, with 11 positions matching TRBD1. The length of the CDR3 is 18 residues. The V and J ends lost 4 bases and 3 bases, in that order; junction bases with no gene match: 13. The CDR3 bases are TGTGCCAGCAGTTCACCCCCGGGACAGGGGGTAGGTGACACTGAAGCTTTCTTT. It translates to CASSSPPGQGVGDTEAFF.